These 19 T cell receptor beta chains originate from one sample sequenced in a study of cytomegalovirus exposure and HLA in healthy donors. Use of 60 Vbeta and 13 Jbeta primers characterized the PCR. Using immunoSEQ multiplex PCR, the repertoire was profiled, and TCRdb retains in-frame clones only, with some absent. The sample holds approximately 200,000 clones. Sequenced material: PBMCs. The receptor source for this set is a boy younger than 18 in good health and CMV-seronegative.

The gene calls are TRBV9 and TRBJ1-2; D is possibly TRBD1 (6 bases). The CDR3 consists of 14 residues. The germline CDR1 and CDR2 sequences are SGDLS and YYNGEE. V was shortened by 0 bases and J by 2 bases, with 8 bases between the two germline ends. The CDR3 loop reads CASSVETGNYGYTF. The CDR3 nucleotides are TGTGCCAGCAGCGTAGAGACAGGAAACTATGGCTACACCTTC.

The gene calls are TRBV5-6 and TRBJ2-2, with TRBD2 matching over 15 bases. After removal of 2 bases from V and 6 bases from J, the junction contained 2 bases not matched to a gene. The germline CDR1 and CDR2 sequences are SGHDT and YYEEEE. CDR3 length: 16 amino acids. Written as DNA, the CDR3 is TGTGCCAGCAGCTTCGGACTAGCGGGGGGGCCCGGGGAGCTGTTTTTT. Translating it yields CASSFGLAGGPGELFF.

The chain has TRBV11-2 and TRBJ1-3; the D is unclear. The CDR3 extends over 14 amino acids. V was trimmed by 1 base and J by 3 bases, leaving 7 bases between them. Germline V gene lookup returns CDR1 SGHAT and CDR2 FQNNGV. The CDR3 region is CASSLVVVGNTIYF. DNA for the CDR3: TGTGCCAGCAGCTTAGTCGTCGTTGGAAACACCATATATTTT.

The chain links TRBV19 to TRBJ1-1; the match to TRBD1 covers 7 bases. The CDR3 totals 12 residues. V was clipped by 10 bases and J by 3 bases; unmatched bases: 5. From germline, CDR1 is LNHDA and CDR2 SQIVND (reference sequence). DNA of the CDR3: TGTGCCATCCGACAGGGTCACACTGAAGCTTTCTTT. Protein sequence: CAIRQGHTEAFF.

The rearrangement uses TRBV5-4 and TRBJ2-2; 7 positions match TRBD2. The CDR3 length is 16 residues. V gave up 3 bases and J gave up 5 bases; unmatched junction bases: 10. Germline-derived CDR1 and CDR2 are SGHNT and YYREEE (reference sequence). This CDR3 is CASSSQASGRTGELFF. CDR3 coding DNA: TGTGCCAGCAGCTCCCAAGCTAGCGGTCGTACCGGGGAGCTGTTTTTT.

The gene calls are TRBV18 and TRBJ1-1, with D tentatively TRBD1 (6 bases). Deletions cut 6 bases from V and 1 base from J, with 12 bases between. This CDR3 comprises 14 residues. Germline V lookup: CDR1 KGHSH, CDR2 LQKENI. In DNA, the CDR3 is TGTGCCAGCTCTTGGGACATCGCGAACACTGAAGCTTTCTTT. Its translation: CASSWDIANTEAFF.

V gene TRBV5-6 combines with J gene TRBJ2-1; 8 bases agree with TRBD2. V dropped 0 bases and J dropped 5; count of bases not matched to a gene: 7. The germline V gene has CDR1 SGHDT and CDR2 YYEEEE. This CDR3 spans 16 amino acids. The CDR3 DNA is TGTGCCAGCAGCTTGGTGGGGCTAGCGGGCCACAATGAGCAGTTCTTC. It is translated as CASSLVGLAGHNEQFF. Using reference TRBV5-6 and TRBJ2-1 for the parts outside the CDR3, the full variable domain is DAGVTQSPTHLIKTRGQQVTLRCSPKSGHDTVSWYQQALGQGPQFIFQYYEEEERQRGNFPDRFSGHQFPNYSSELNVNALLLGDSALYLCASSLVGLAGHNEQFFGPGTRLTVL.

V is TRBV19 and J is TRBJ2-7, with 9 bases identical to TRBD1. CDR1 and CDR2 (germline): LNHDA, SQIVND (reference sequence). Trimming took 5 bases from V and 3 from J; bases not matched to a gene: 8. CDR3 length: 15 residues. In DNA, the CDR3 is TGTGCCAGTAGTTCGGATCGACAGGGGGACTACGAGCAGTACTTC. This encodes CASSSDRQGDYEQYF.

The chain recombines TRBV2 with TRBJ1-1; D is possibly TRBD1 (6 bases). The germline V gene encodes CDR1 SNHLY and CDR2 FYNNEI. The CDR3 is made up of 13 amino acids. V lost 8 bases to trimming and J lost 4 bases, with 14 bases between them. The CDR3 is CASGGPAGTEAFF. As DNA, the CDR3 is TGTGCCAGCGGGGGCCCCGCAGGCACTGAAGCTTTCTTT.

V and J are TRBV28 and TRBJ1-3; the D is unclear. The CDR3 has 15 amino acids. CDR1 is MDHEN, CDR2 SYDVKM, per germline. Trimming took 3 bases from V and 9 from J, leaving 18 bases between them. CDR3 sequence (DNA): TGTGCCAGCAGTTTTAGGACTGCCGCTTTCGGCACCATATATTTT. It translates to CASSFRTAAFGTIYF.

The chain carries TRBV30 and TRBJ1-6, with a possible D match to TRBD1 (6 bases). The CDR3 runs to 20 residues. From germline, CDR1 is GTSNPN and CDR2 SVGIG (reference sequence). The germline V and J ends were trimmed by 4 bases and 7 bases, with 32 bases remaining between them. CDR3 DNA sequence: TGTGCCTGGACCACGGGGGGACATTTGACCAGCGGGGGGCCAAATTCACCCCTCCACTTT. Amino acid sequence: CAWTTGGHLTSGGPNSPLHF.

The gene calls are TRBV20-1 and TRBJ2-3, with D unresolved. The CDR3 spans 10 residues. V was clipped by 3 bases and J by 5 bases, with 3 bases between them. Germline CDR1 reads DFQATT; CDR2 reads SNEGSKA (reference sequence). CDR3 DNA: TGCAGTGCTAGCCTAGATACGCAGTATTTT. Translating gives CSASLDTQYF.

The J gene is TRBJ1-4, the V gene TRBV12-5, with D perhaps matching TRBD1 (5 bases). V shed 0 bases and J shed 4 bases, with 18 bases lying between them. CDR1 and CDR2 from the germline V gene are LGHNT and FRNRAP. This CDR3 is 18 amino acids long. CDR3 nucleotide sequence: TGTGCTAGTGGTTTGGTACGAATCGGGGGACGGAATAATGAAAAACTGTTTTTT. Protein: CASGLVRIGGRNNEKLFF.

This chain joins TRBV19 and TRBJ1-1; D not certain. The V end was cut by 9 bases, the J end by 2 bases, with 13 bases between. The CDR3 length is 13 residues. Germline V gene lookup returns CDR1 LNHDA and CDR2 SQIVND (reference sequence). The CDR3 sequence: CAREVGENTEAFF. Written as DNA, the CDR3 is TGTGCCAGAGAGGTCGGGGAAAACACTGAAGCTTTCTTT.

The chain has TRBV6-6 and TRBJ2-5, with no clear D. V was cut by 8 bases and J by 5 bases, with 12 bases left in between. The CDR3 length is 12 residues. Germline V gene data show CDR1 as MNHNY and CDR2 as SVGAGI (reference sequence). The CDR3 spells CASATETETQYF. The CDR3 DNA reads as TGTGCCAGCGCGACTGAGACGGAGACCCAGTACTTC.

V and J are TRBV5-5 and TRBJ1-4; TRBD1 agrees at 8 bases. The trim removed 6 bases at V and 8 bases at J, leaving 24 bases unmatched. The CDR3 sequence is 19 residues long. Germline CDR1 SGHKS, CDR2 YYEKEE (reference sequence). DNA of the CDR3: TGTGCCAGCACCTCCGGGCAGGGGGCTCAGCGGGCCCTTGACGAAAAACTGTTTTTT. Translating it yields CASTSGQGAQRALDEKLFF.

In DNA form, the CDR3 reads TGCGCCAGCAGCCAAGGGGACAGGGGGTCTGAAAAACTGTTTTTT. It is translated as CASSQGDRGSEKLFF. The rearrangement uses TRBV4-1 and TRBJ1-4, with 11 bases aligning to TRBD1. Trimming removed 1 base from V and 7 bases from J; junction bases left unmatched: 2. This CDR3 is built from 15 residues. Germline CDR1 is MGHRA and CDR2 is YSYEKL.

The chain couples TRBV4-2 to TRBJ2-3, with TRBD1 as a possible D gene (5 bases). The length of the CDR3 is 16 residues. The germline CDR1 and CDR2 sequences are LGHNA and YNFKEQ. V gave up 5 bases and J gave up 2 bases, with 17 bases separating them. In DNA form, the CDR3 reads TGTGCCAGCAGCTCAGATCCGACAGACTTCACAGATACGCAGTATTTT. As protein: CASSSDPTDFTDTQYF.

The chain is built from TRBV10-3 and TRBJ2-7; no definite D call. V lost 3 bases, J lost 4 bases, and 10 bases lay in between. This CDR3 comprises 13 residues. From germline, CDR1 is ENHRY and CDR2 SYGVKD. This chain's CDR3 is CAISEPMTYEQYF. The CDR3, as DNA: TGTGCCATCAGTGAACCCATGACTTACGAGCAGTACTTC.